This TCR beta chain was captured by sequencing in a study of blood T cells in healthy people across ages (dated by TCRdb to the mid-2010s). General notes on the study: Template switching captured roughly one uniquely barcoded TCR beta cDNA molecule per two T cells in model experiments. Using the same blood draw, the study looked at two additional independent replicas of 1 million unique cDNA reads for two donors, one aged 18 to 30 and the other aged 80 or older. To track age-related changes in TCR beta repertoire diversity, the study relied on deep sequencing normalized with unique cDNA molecular identifiers. The donors were split into four age groups: young (average about 15 years), middle-aged (over 35), aged (approximately 60) and long-lived (over 80). To avoid experimental bias, donors of different ages were distributed randomly across sequencing lanes. Results and caveats for the whole study, not just this receptor: The CMV infection status of donors was not known, potentially confounding age-related changes in expanded clonotypes. Observed TCR beta diversity per million T cells fell roughly linearly with age, and a significant reduction was already apparent by age around 44. Compared with the aged group, more naive CD4+ T cells, fewer expanded clones and increased TCR diversity were shown by the long-lived group, suggesting age selection. The percentage of naive T cells measured by flow cytometry correlated strongly with observed TCR beta diversity. Bulk unsorted PBMC profiling prevented conclusive comparison of naive and antigen-experienced compartments. Estimates of total diversity from one million sequenced T cells were regarded as lower bounds and underestimates.

Donors were 39 systemically healthy Caucasian individuals from Russia aged roughly 6 to 90 years. Each donor gave about 10 milliliters of peripheral blood, drawn into EDTA-treated Vacutainer tubes. PBMCs were isolated by Ficoll-Paque density-gradient centrifugation, with at least 7 million obtained per sample. Total RNA was extracted from PBMCs with Trizol reagent, with at least 5.5 micrograms obtained per sample. For every donor, an aliquot of PBMCs went through flow cytometry to measure the percentages of naive CD45RAhigh/CD27high T cells. The junction shows trimming of 4 bases on V and 5 bases on J, and the gene matches do not reach 11 bases of it. Sequences MNHEY (CDR1) and SVGEGT (CDR2) are obtained from the germline V gene. The CDR3 runs 17 amino acids, cysteine and phenylalanine included. The CDR3 DNA has 51 bases and is translated from base 1. The library came from 5' RACE. For sequencing, an Illumina HiSeq 2500 was employed. A second PCR of about 6 to 11 cycles was run with a J-beta primer mix and a sample-barcoded 5' primer. A template-switch 5' adaptor carrying 12 random nucleotides introduced a unique molecular identifier onto each TCR beta cDNA molecule. Each sample yielded at least 3 million CDR3-containing paired-end reads. All of the RNA was converted into first-strand cDNA using the Mint cDNA synthesis kit, with a TRBC-specific oligonucleotide serving as the primer. Following uracil-DNA glycosylase treatment, all cDNA underwent a first 18-cycle PCR with the universal primers M1SS and BC2_uni_R. The paper's processing steps were these. Normalization of each sample was performed by random selection of 1 million high-quality reads, each carrying a distinct molecular identifier. Reads sharing molecular identifiers were discarded rather than binned into consensus sequences. MiTCR, with a Q25 quality threshold and the strictest error-elimination algorithm, was used for CDR3 identification, clonotype clustering and error correction. A nonparametric unseen species model using Euler transformation provided a lower-bound estimate of total TCR beta diversity. TCRdb reprocessing: public reads trimmed at Q25 with fastp, clones called with MiXCR, in-frame beta chains kept. A single entry per CDR3 protein holds the most common genes and DNA from its merged rows. The V and J calls follow TCRdb's processing rather than the paper's. The sample table holds about 680,000 distinct CDR3 sequences, of which 49% were seen once. The ten largest clones take up roughly 30% of the sample.

On this clonotype: What this receptor recognizes is not known. No much larger clonotype is one base removed from it; base qualities were not supplied.

Sequenced material: blood. The sequence was obtained from a woman aged 55-70 years in good health. The chain joins TRBV6-2 or TRBV6-3 to TRBJ1-6, and 7 junction bases match TRBD1. The nucleotides are TGTGCCAGCAGTTCAGACCAGGGGGGAAGTGATAATTCACCCCTCCACTTT. This yields the protein CASSSDQGGSDNSPLHF.